The rows below give T cell receptor beta chains drawn from one sample of a study of blood T cells in healthy people across ages. TCRdb passed the 5' RACE reads through MiXCR, listing each CDR3 protein once. The sample lists 750,000 to 950,000 distinct CDR3 sequences, almost 30% occurring once. These data were likewise used in another study, on T cells of mothers and their children.

The sequencing sample was made of blood. The origin of the receptors is a woman aged 40-49 years in good health. Both conserved end residues are part of each CDR3. Fields, in order: V gene, J gene, D gene, clone size, CDR3 DNA, CDR3 protein. The D gene is left open where the match is weak. Size is stated for part of the rows, as once, few or many counts, or as a class when the clone is expanded.

TRBV9	TRBJ1-2	NA	few	TGTGCCAGCAGCCCGGAGGTGACGGTAAACTATGGCTACACCTTC	CASSPEVTVNYGYTF
TRBV5-1	TRBJ1-4	TRBD1	few	TGCGCCAGCAGCGGAAGGACAGGGGATAGGGAACTGTTTTTT	CASSGRTGDRELFF
TRBV29-1	TRBJ2-1	TRBD1	many	TGCAGCACAAACAGGGGGGCTAGACAGGATGAGCAGTTCTTC	CSTNRGARQDEQFF
TRBV4-3	TRBJ1-5	NA	many	TGCGCCAGCAGCCAAGCTAACGGGGGACGTCAGCCCCAGCATTTT	CASSQANGGRQPQHF
TRBV7-3	TRBJ2-7	TRBD2	NA	TGTGCCAGCAGTGCGGGGGGGCTAGAGTTGGACTTC	CASSAGGLELDF
TRBV20-1	TRBJ1-1	TRBD1	NA	TGCAGTGCTAGAGATCCTAGGACAGGCCCGAACACTGAAGCTTTCTTT	CSARDPRTGPNTEAFF
TRBV9	TRBJ2-1	TRBD2	NA	TGTGCCTGCAGCGTAAGTGGGACTAGCGGGAACAACGAGCAGTTCTTC	CACSVSGTSGNNEQFF
TRBV6-5	TRBJ1-4	TRBD1	NA	TGTGCCAGCAGTTACGGAGCCAGGACAGGGGAAAAACTGTTTTTT	CASSYGARTGEKLFF
TRBV3-1	TRBJ2-1	NA	many	TGTGCCAGCAGCCAAGCCGGGGCGGGCTACAATGAGCAGTTCTTC	CASSQAGAGYNEQFF
TRBV28	TRBJ2-7	NA	many	TGTGCCAGCACCACAGGAGGGGCCTCCTACGAGCAGTACTTC	CASTTGGASYEQYF
TRBV5-1	TRBJ1-2	TRBD1	few	TGCGCCAGCACCCCGACCGGGACAGGGGATGGCTACACCTTC	CASTPTGTGDGYTF
TRBV3-1	TRBJ2-5	TRBD2	few	TGTGCCAGCAGCCGGGAGGGGCCGACGTACTTC	CASSREGPTYF
TRBV24-1	TRBJ1-2	NA	few	TGTGCCACCAGTGATTTAGGTAGAGTGGTTGGCTACACCTTC	CATSDLGRVVGYTF
TRBV27	TRBJ2-7	TRBD2	NA	TGTGCCAGCAGTTTATTAGCGGGGGCTCAAATATACGAGCAGTACTTC	CASSLLAGAQIYEQYF
TRBV7-3	TRBJ2-5	TRBD1	few	TGTGCCAGCAGCCCCGACAGGGGGCGAAGTCATTTGGAGACCCAGTACTTC	CASSPDRGRSHLETQYF
TRBV20-1	TRBJ2-7	TRBD2	few	TGCAGTGCCCCTATGTCTAGCGGGGGCTCCTACGAGCAGTACTTC	CSAPMSSGGSYEQYF
TRBV7-9	TRBJ2-5	TRBD2	NA	TGTGCCAGCAGCTTTCGTGGGGGGGACGAGACCCAGTACTTC	CASSFRGGDETQYF
TRBV6-1	TRBJ2-1	TRBD2	few	TGTGCCAGCAGTGGGGCCGGGACTAGGGTCTCCTACAATGAGCAGTTCTTC	CASSGAGTRVSYNEQFF
TRBV19	TRBJ2-5	NA	few	TGTGCCAGTAGACCTCTGGGACGGACGCTTGGAGAGACCCAGTACTTC	CASRPLGRTLGETQYF
TRBV7-2	TRBJ2-5	NA	many	TGTGCCAGCATACCCAGGGGGGAAGAGACCCAGTACTTC	CASIPRGEETQYF
TRBV5-4	TRBJ2-2	TRBD2	NA	TGTGCCAGCAGCTTGAGCGGGACGGCGGAGCTGTTTTTT	CASSLSGTAELFF
TRBV2	TRBJ1-5	NA	few	TGTGCCAGCGGCGGCCAGGACAATCAGCCCCAGCATTTT	CASGGQDNQPQHF
TRBV12-3/TRBV12-4	TRBJ2-1	NA	many	TGTGCCAGCACTCTAGGGGGTGAGAGCTACAATGAGCAGTTCTTC	CASTLGGESYNEQFF
TRBV20-1	TRBJ2-1	NA	NA	TGCAGTGCTTTCCCCGACGAGGGTAGTGGCAATGAGCAGTTCTTC	CSAFPDEGSGNEQFF
TRBV12-3/TRBV12-4	TRBJ1-4	TRBD1	NA	TGTGCCAGCAGTTTGATATCAGGACAGGGGACCGAAAAACTGTTTTTT	CASSLISGQGTEKLFF
TRBV2	TRBJ1-1	NA	few	TGTGCCAGCAGCTCCCTCGGGGGTAGCACTGAAGCTTTCTTT	CASSSLGGSTEAFF
TRBV18	TRBJ1-1	NA	NA	TGTGCCAGCTCTCCTCAATCCCAGAACACCGAAGCTTTCTTT	CASSPQSQNTEAFF
TRBV20-1	TRBJ1-2	NA	NA	TGCAGTGCTAGCTCGTCCAGTGACTATGGCTACACCTTC	CSASSSSDYGYTF
TRBV9	TRBJ1-2	NA	NA	TGTGCCAGCAGCGTAGAGTCGGGGATTCTATCCTATGGCTACACCTTC	CASSVESGILSYGYTF
TRBV7-9	TRBJ2-5	TRBD2	few	TGTGCCAGCAGCGGAATAGCGGGGGGGCTTGGAGAGACCCAGTACTTC	CASSGIAGGLGETQYF
TRBV20-1	TRBJ1-5	TRBD1	NA	TGCAGTGCTTATCGACAGGGCATGGCCCAGCATTTT	CSAYRQGMAQHF
TRBV18	TRBJ2-3	NA	NA	TGTGCCAGCTCACCAAAGGGCGACTGGAGAACAGATACGCAGTATTTT	CASSPKGDWRTDTQYF
TRBV11-2	TRBJ2-3	NA	NA	TGTGCCAGCAGCAGGACATGGGGCACAGATACGCAGTATTTT	CASSRTWGTDTQYF
TRBV11-2	TRBJ1-6	NA	NA	TGTGCCAGCAGCTTACGGGGTCCAGGGAATTCACCCCTCCACTTT	CASSLRGPGNSPLHF
TRBV20-1	TRBJ2-7	NA	NA	TGCAGTGCTAGAGATCGCATAACTTCCTACAATGAACAGTACTTC	CSARDRITSYNEQYF
TRBV2	TRBJ2-5	TRBD2	NA	TGTACCAGCAGTGAAGCGTGGGTTGGAGATAGCGGGGGGGCAGGAGAGACCCAGTACTTC	CTSSEAWVGDSGGAGETQYF
TRBV5-1	TRBJ2-4	NA	few	TGCGCCAGCAGCTTATCCCCCCTGAAAAACATTCAGTACTTC	CASSLSPLKNIQYF
TRBV20-1	TRBJ2-3	TRBD1	NA	TGCAGTGCCAAGGGACAGGGGGACCAGTGGGTAACGCAGTATTTT	CSAKGQGDQWVTQYF
TRBV7-2	TRBJ2-1	TRBD2	NA	TGTGCCAGCAGCTTAGTATCGACTAGCGGGGGGTACAATGAGCAGTTCTTC	CASSLVSTSGGYNEQFF
TRBV28	TRBJ2-5	TRBD2	many	TGTGCCAGCAGTTTCGGACTAGCGGGGGTGGTAGAGACCCAGTACTTC	CASSFGLAGVVETQYF